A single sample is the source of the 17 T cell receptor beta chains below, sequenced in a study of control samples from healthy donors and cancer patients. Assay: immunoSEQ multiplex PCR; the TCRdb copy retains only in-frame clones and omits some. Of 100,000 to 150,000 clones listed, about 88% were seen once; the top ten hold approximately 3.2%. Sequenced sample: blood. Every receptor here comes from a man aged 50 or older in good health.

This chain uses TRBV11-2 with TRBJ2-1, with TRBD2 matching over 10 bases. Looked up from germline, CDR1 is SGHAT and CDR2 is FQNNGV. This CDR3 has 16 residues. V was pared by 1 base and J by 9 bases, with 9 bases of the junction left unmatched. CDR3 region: CASSLVLAGGPGEQFF. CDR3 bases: TGTGCCAGCAGCTTAGTATTAGCGGGGGGCCCAGGTGAGCAGTTCTTC.

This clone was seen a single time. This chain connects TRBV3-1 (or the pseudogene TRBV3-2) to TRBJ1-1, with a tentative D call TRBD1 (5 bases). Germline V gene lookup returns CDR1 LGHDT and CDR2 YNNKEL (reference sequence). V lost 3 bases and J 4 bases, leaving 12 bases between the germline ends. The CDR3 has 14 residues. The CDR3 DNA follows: TGTGCCAGCAGCCAGGGGGGGGGTCTCACTGAAGCTTTCTTT. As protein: CASSQGGGLTEAFF.

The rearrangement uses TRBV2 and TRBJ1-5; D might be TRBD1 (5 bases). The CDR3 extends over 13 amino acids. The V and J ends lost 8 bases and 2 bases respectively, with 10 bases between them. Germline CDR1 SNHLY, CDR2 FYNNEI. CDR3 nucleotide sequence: TGTGCCAGCCAGGGTGAGGGCAATCAGCCCCAGCATTTT. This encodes CASQGEGNQPQHF.

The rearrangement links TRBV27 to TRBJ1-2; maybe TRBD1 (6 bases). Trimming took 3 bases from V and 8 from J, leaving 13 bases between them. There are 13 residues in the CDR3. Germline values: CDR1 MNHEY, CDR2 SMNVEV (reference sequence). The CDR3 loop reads CASSFNRVRGYTF. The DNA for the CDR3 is TGTGCCAGCAGTTTCAACAGGGTGCGAGGCTACACCTTC.

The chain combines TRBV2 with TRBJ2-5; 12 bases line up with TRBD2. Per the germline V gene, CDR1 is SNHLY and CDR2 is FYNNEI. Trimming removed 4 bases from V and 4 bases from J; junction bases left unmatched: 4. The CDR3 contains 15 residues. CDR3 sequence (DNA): TGTGCCAGCAGTGCCCTAGCGGGGGGGCGAGAGACCCAGTACTTC. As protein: CASSALAGGRETQYF.

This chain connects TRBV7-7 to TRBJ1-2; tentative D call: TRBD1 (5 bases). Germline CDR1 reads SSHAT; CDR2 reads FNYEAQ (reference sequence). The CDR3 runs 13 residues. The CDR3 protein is CASSEGPNYGYTF. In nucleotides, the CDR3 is TGTGCTTCATCTGAGGGGCCAAACTATGGCTACACCTTC.

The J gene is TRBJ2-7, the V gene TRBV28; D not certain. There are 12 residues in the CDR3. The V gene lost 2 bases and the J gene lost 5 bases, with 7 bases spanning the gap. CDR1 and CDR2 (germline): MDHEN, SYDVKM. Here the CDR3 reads CASSLPPHEQYF. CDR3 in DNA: TGTGCCAGCAGTTTACCTCCCCACGAGCAGTACTTC.

DNA of the CDR3: TGTGCCTGGAGTTCCACAAACTATGGCTACACCTTC. Translating it yields CAWSSTNYGYTF. The V gene is TRBV30, the J gene TRBJ1-2, with unresolved D. The CDR3 runs 12 residues. V was trimmed by 2 bases and J by 2 bases, leaving 6 bases between them. Germline lookup yields CDR1 GTSNPN and CDR2 SVGIG (reference sequence).

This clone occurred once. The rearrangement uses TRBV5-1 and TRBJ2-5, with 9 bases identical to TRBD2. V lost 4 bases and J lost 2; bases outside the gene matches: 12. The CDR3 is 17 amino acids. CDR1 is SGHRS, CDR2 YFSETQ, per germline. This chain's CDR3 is CASSTLPTSGEQETQYF. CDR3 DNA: TGCGCCAGCAGCACCCTCCCGACTAGCGGTGAACAAGAGACCCAGTACTTC. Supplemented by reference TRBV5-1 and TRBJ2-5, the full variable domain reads KAGVTQTPRYLIKTRGQQVTLSCSPISGHRSVSWYQQTPGQGLQFLFEYFSETQRNKGNFPGRFSGRQFSNSRSEMNVSTLELGDSALYLCASSTLPTSGEQETQYFGPGTRLLVL.

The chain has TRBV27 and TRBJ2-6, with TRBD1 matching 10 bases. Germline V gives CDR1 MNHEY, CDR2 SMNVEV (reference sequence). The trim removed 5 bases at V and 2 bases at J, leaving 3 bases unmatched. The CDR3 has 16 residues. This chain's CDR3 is CASSPGTGAGANVLTF. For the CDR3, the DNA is TGTGCCAGCAGTCCCGGGACAGGGGCTGGGGCCAACGTCCTGACTTTC.

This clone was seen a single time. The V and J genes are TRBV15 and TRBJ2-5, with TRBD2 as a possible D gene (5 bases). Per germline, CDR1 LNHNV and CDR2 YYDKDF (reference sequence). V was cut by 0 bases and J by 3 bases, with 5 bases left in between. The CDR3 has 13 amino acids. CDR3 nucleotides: TGTGCCACCAGCAGAGAGAGGGAAGAGACCCAGTACTTC. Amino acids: CATSREREETQYF.

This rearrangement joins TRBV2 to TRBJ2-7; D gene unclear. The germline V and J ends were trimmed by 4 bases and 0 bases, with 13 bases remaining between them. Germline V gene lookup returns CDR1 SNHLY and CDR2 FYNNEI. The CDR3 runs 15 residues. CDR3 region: CASSADRYISYEQYF. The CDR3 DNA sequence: TGTGCCAGCAGTGCGGACCGTTACATCTCCTACGAGCAGTACTTC.

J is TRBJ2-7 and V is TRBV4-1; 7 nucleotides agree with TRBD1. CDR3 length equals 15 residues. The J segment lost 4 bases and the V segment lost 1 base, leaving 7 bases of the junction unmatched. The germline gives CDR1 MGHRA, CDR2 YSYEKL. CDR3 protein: CASSQVGQGDYEQYF. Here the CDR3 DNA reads TGCGCCAGCAGCCAAGTGGGCCAGGGGGATTACGAGCAGTACTTC.

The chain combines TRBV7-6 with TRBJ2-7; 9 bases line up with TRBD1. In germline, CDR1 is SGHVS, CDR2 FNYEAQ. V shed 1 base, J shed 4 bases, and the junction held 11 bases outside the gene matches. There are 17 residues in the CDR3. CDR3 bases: TGTGCCAGCAGCTTAGAGTCTTCCGGGACAGGGAAGTACGAGCAGTACTTC. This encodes CASSLESSGTGKYEQYF.

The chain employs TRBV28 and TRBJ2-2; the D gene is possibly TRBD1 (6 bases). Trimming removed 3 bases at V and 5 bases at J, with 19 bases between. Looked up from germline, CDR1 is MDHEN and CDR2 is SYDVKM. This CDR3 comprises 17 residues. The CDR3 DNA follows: TGTGCCAGCAGTTTCCGGGACAAGCTTATAGGGACCGGGGAGCTGTTTTTT. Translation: CASSFRDKLIGTGELFF.

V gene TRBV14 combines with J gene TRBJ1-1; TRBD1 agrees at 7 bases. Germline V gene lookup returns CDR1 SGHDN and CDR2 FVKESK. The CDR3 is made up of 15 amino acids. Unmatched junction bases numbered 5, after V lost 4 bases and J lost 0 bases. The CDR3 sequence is CASSPPGQMNTEAFF. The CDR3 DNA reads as TGTGCCAGCAGCCCGCCGGGACAGATGAACACTGAAGCTTTCTTT.

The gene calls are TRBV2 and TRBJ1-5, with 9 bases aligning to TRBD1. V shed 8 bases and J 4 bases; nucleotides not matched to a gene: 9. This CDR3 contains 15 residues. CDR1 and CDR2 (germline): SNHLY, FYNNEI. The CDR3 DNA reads TGTGCCAGCGGGAGTACAGGGGGCTCTAATCAGCCCCAGCATTTT. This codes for CASGSTGGSNQPQHF.